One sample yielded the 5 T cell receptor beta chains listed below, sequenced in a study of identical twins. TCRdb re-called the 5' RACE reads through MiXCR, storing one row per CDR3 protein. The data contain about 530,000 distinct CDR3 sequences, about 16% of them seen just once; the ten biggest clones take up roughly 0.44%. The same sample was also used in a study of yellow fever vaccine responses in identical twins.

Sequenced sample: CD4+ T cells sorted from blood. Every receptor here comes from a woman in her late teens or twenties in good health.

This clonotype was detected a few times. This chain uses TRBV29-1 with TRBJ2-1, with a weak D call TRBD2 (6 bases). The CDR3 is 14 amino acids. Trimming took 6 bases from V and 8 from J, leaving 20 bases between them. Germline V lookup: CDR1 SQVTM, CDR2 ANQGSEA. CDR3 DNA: TGCAGCGTCCCTAGGGGCGGGGTTCGATATGAGCAGTTCTTC. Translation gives CSVPRGGVRYEQFF.

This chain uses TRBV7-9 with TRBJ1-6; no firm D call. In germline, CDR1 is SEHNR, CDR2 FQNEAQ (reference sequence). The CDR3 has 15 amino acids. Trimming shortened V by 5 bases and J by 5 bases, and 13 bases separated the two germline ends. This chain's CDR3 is CASSPRTGNNSPLHF. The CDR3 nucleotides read TGTGCCAGCAGCCCCCGGACCGGCAATAATTCACCCCTCCACTTT.

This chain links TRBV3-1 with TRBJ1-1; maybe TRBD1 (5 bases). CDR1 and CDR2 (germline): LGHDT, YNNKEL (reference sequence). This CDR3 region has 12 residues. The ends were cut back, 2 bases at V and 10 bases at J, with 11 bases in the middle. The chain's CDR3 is CASSQPRGGAFF. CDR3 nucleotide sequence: TGTGCCAGCAGCCAACCCCGGGGGGGAGCTTTCTTT.

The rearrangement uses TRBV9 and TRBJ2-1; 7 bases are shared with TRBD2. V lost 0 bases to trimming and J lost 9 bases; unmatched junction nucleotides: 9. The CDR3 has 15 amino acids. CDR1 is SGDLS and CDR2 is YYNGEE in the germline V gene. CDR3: CASSVGVSGKGEQFF. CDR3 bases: TGTGCCAGCAGCGTAGGGGTCAGCGGGAAGGGTGAGCAGTTCTTC.

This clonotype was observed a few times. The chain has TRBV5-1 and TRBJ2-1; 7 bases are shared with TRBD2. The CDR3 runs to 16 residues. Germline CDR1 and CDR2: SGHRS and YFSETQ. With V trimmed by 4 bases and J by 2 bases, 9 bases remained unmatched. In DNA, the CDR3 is TGCGCCAGCAGCCCCCATTGGCGGGAGACCTACAATGAGCAGTTCTTC. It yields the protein CASSPHWRETYNEQFF.